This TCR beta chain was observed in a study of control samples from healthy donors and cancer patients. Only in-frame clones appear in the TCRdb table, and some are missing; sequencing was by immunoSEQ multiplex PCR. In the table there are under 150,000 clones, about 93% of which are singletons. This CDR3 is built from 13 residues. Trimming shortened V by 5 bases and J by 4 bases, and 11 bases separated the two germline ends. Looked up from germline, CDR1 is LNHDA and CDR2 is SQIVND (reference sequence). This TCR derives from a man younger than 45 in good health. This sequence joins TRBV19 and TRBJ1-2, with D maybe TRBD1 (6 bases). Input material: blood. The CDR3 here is CASSHREGYGYTF. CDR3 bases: TGTGCCAGTAGTCACAGGGAAGGCTATGGCTACACCTTC.